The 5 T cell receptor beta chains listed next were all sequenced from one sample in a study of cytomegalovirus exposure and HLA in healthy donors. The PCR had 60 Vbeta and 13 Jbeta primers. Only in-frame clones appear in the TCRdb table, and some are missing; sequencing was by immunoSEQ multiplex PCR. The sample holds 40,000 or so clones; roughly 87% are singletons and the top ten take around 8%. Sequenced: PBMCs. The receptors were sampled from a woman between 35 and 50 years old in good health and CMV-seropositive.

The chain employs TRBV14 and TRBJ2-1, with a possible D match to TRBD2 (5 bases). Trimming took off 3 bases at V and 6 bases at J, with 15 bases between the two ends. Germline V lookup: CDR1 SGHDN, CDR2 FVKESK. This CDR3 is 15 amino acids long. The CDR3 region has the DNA TGTGCCAGCAGCCACAGTCCGGGAAAGACCAATGAGCAGTTCTTC. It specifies CASSHSPGKTNEQFF.

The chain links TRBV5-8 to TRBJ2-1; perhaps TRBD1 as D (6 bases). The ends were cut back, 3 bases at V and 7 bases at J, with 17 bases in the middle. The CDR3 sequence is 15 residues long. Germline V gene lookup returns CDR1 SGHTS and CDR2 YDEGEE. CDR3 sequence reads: CASSSGQLAWNEQFF. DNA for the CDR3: TGTGCCAGCAGCTCCGGACAGCTAGCTTGGAATGAGCAGTTCTTC.

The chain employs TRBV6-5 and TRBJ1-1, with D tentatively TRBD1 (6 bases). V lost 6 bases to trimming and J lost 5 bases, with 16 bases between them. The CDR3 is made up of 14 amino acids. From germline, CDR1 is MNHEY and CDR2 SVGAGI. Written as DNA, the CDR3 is TGTGCCAGCAGAAAACCGGGACAACTGACTGAAGCTTTCTTT. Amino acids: CASRKPGQLTEAFF.

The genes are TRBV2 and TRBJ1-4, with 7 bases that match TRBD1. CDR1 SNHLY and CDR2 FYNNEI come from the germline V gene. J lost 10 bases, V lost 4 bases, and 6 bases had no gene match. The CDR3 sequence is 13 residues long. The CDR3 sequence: CASSVEGAGKLFF. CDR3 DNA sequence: TGTGCCAGCAGTGTAGAGGGGGCTGGAAAACTGTTTTTT.

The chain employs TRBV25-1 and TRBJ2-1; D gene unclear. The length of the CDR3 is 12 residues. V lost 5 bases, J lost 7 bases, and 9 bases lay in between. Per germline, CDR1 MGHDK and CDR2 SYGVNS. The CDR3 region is CASSRVVNEQFF. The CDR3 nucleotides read TGTGCCAGCAGTCGGGTGGTTAATGAGCAGTTCTTC. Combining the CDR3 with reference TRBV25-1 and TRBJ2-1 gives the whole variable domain EADIYQTPRYLVIGTGKKITLECSQTMGHDKMYWYQQDPGMELHLIHYSYGVNSTEKGDLSSESTVSRIRTEHFPLTLESARPSHTSQYLCASSRVVNEQFFGPGTRLTVL.